Described below is a single T cell receptor beta chain sequence and its context. Its antigen remains unidentified. The sample is drawn from a study of T cell responses to AZD1222 COVID-19 vaccine. Study-wide results and caveats: In the spike-specific TCR repertoire, nearly half reportedly target unmutated variant regions.

Assay: immunoSEQ multiplex PCR; the TCRdb copy retains only in-frame clones and omits some. The sample lists around 120,000 clones, approximately 87% occurring once. The CDR3 is made up of 18 amino acids. Germline V gene sequence: CDR1 LNHDA, CDR2 SQIVND (reference sequence). V was pared by 4 bases and J by 2 bases, with 21 bases between. The J gene is TRBJ1-5, the V gene TRBV19; D is unresolved. This TCR was recovered from an adult in good health. Here the sequenced sample was peripheral blood, taken on day 0 of AZD1222 vaccination. CDR3 DNA sequence: TGTGCCAGTAGTACCCTATTTCGACTCAAAGAGGGCAATCAGCCCCAGCATTTT. Translated, it gives CASSTLFRLKEGNQPQHF.